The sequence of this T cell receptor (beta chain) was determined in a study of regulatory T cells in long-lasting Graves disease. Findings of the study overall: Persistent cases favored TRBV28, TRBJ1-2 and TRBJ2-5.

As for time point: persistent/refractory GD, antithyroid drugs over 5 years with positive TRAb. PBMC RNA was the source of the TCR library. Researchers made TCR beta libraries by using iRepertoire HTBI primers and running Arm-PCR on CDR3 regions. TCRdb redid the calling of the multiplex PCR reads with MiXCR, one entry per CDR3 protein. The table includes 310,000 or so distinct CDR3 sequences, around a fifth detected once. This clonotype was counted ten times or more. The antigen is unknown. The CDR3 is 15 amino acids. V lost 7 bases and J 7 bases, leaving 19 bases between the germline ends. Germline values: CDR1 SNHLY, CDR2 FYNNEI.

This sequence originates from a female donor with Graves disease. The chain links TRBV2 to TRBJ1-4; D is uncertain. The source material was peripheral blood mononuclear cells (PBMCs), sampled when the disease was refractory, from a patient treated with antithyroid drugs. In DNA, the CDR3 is TGTGCCAGCACCGAGCATCCGGATTCGGGTGAAAAACTGTTTTTT. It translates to CASTEHPDSGEKLFF.